A selection of T cell receptor beta chains follows, all from one sample in a study of cytomegalovirus exposure and HLA in healthy donors. Using immunoSEQ multiplex PCR, the repertoire was profiled, and TCRdb retains in-frame clones only, with some absent. The table records some 100,000 clones, 76% of them present only once. Sequenced input: PBMCs. The origin of the receptors is a woman aged 45-59 years in good health and CMV-seropositive. Each CDR3 is given with its conserved first and last residue. Fields, in order: V gene, clone size, D gene, J gene, CDR3 protein, CDR3 DNA. The D gene is left open where the match is weak. Clone size appears in some rows only: once, few, many, or a class for an expanded clone.

V gene: TRBV9; clone size: NA; D gene: NA; J gene: TRBJ2-1; CDR3 protein: CASSVEGLSYNEQFF; CDR3 DNA: TGTGCCAGCAGCGTAGAGGGACTCAGCTACAATGAGCAGTTCTTC
V gene: TRBV9; clone size: few; D gene: NA; J gene: TRBJ2-2; CDR3 protein: CASSGGQMNTGELFF; CDR3 DNA: TGTGCCAGCAGCGGAGGACAGATGAACACCGGGGAGCTGTTTTTT
V gene: TRBV9; clone size: NA; D gene: NA; J gene: TRBJ2-1; CDR3 protein: CASSVAPYNEQFF; CDR3 DNA: TGTGCCAGCAGCGTAGCTCCCTACAATGAGCAGTTCTTC
V gene: TRBV6-1; clone size: NA; D gene: TRBD1; J gene: TRBJ1-5; CDR3 protein: CASSERRQGNQPQHF; CDR3 DNA: TGTGCCAGCAGTGAACGCAGACAGGGGAATCAGCCCCAGCATTTT
V gene: TRBV29-1; clone size: NA; D gene: TRBD1; J gene: TRBJ1-1; CDR3 protein: CSVQGQGLTEAFF; CDR3 DNA: TGCAGCGTTCAAGGACAGGGGTTGACTGAAGCTTTCTTT
V gene: TRBV19; clone size: few; D gene: NA; J gene: TRBJ1-3; CDR3 protein: CASSIERNTIYF; CDR3 DNA: TGTGCCAGTAGTATTGAGCGGAACACCATATATTTT
V gene: TRBV11-3; clone size: NA; D gene: NA; J gene: TRBJ2-1; CDR3 protein: CASSLDRYNEQFF; CDR3 DNA: TGTGCCAGCAGCTTAGATCGGTACAATGAGCAGTTCTTC
V gene: TRBV25-1; clone size: NA; D gene: NA; J gene: TRBJ1-3; CDR3 protein: CASSAGNTIYF; CDR3 DNA: TGTGCCAGCAGTGCGGGGAACACCATATATTTT
V gene: TRBV11-2; clone size: NA; D gene: NA; J gene: TRBJ1-5; CDR3 protein: CASSLGAVQPQHF; CDR3 DNA: TGTGCCAGCAGCTTAGGGGCAGTACAGCCCCAGCATTTT
V gene: TRBV30; clone size: NA; D gene: NA; J gene: TRBJ2-1; CDR3 protein: CAWSFGRGYNEQFF; CDR3 DNA: TGTGCCTGGAGTTTCGGCCGCGGGTACAATGAGCAGTTCTTC
V gene: TRBV9; clone size: NA; D gene: NA; J gene: TRBJ2-2; CDR3 protein: CASSVVGRAGNTGELFF; CDR3 DNA: TGTGCCAGCAGCGTAGTAGGTCGAGCGGGGAACACCGGGGAGCTGTTTTTT
V gene: TRBV9; clone size: NA; D gene: TRBD1; J gene: TRBJ1-2; CDR3 protein: CASSPGDSVNYGYTF; CDR3 DNA: TGTGCCAGCAGCCCTGGGGACAGTGTGAACTATGGCTACACCTTC
V gene: TRBV19; clone size: NA; D gene: NA; J gene: TRBJ1-1; CDR3 protein: CASRAPQENTEAFF; CDR3 DNA: TGTGCCAGTAGGGCTCCACAAGAAAACACTGAAGCTTTCTTT
V gene: TRBV10-3; clone size: NA; D gene: NA; J gene: TRBJ1-5; CDR3 protein: CAISEEAGRGQPQHF; CDR3 DNA: TGTGCCATCAGTGAGGAGGCAGGGCGGGGTCAGCCCCAGCATTTT
V gene: TRBV15; clone size: NA; D gene: NA; J gene: TRBJ1-2; CDR3 protein: CATSGRTAANYGYTF; CDR3 DNA: TGTGCCACCAGCGGGCGGACTGCGGCTAACTATGGCTACACCTTC
V gene: TRBV6-1; clone size: NA; D gene: TRBD2; J gene: TRBJ2-1; CDR3 protein: CASSGWTSGTNNEQFF; CDR3 DNA: TGTGCCAGCAGTGGGTGGACTAGCGGGACCAACAATGAGCAGTTCTTC
V gene: TRBV29-1; clone size: NA; D gene: TRBD1; J gene: TRBJ2-1; CDR3 protein: CSVEFPGTDYNEQFF; CDR3 DNA: TGCAGCGTTGAATTTCCCGGGACAGATTACAATGAGCAGTTCTTC
V gene: TRBV5-5; clone size: NA; D gene: TRBD1; J gene: TRBJ1-5; CDR3 protein: CASSLPESDRGNQPQHF; CDR3 DNA: TGTGCCAGCAGCCTGCCCGAGTCTGACAGGGGAAATCAGCCCCAGCATTTT
V gene: TRBV2; clone size: few; D gene: NA; J gene: TRBJ1-2; CDR3 protein: CASSVGAFDNYGYTF; CDR3 DNA: TGTGCCAGCAGTGTTGGAGCCTTTGATAACTATGGCTACACCTTC
V gene: TRBV11-3; clone size: NA; D gene: NA; J gene: TRBJ2-2; CDR3 protein: CASSLVGPPIGELFF; CDR3 DNA: TGTGCCAGCAGCTTAGTTGGCCCGCCGATCGGGGAGCTGTTTTTT
V gene: TRBV2; clone size: NA; D gene: NA; J gene: TRBJ1-3; CDR3 protein: CASVEDSESSGNTIYF; CDR3 DNA: TGTGCCAGCGTGGAAGACAGCGAAAGCTCTGGAAACACCATATATTTT
V gene: TRBV9; clone size: NA; D gene: NA; J gene: TRBJ2-1; CDR3 protein: CASSGRASYNEQFF; CDR3 DNA: TGTGCCAGCAGCGGGAGGGCCTCCTACAATGAGCAGTTCTTC
V gene: TRBV11-3; clone size: NA; D gene: TRBD1; J gene: TRBJ2-5; CDR3 protein: CASSRGQGSQETQYF; CDR3 DNA: TGTGCCAGCAGCCGCGGACAGGGAAGCCAAGAGACCCAGTACTTC
V gene: TRBV6-4; clone size: NA; D gene: NA; J gene: TRBJ2-1; CDR3 protein: CASSERGGDPNEQFF; CDR3 DNA: TGTGCCAGCAGTGAGAGGGGGGGGGACCCCAATGAGCAGTTCTTC
V gene: TRBV10-1; clone size: NA; D gene: NA; J gene: TRBJ2-5; CDR3 protein: CASSEVERGQETQYF; CDR3 DNA: TGCGCCAGCAGTGAGGTAGAGAGGGGGCAAGAGACCCAGTACTTC
V gene: TRBV9; clone size: NA; D gene: NA; J gene: TRBJ1-5; CDR3 protein: CASFPRGLDQPQHF; CDR3 DNA: TGTGCCAGCTTTCCACGGGGATTGGATCAGCCTCAGCATTTT
V gene: TRBV7-8; clone size: few; D gene: NA; J gene: TRBJ2-1; CDR3 protein: CASGRLGFYNEQFF; CDR3 DNA: TGTGCCAGCGGTAGACTAGGCTTCTACAATGAGCAGTTCTTC
V gene: TRBV2; clone size: NA; D gene: TRBD1; J gene: TRBJ1-1; CDR3 protein: CASSELGQGKAFF; CDR3 DNA: TGTGCCAGCAGTGAACTGGGACAGGGTAAAGCTTTCTTT
V gene: TRBV16; clone size: NA; D gene: TRBD2; J gene: TRBJ2-3; CDR3 protein: CASSTRSGGSTDTQYF; CDR3 DNA: TGTGCCAGCAGCACCCGTAGCGGGGGAAGCACAGATACGCAGTATTTT
V gene: TRBV6-1; clone size: NA; D gene: NA; J gene: TRBJ2-7; CDR3 protein: CASSYSGVGAYEQYF; CDR3 DNA: TGTGCCAGCAGCTATAGCGGCGTGGGGGCCTACGAGCAGTACTTC
V gene: TRBV6-5; clone size: NA; D gene: TRBD1; J gene: TRBJ2-2; CDR3 protein: CASTQGQGVTGELFF; CDR3 DNA: TGTGCCAGCACCCAAGGACAGGGGGTAACCGGGGAGCTGTTTTTT
V gene: TRBV9; clone size: few; D gene: TRBD2; J gene: TRBJ2-7; CDR3 protein: CASSVGTSGGLYEQYF; CDR3 DNA: TGTGCCAGCAGCGTCGGGACTAGCGGGGGCCTCTACGAGCAGTACTTC
V gene: TRBV4-1; clone size: NA; D gene: TRBD1; J gene: TRBJ1-2; CDR3 protein: CASSLTGNYGYTF; CDR3 DNA: TGCGCCAGCAGCCTGACAGGGAACTATGGCTACACCTTC
V gene: TRBV9; clone size: NA; D gene: TRBD2; J gene: TRBJ2-1; CDR3 protein: CASSVEGLATYNEQFF; CDR3 DNA: TGTGCCAGCAGCGTAGAGGGACTAGCGACCTACAATGAGCAGTTCTTC
V gene: TRBV7-9; clone size: NA; D gene: TRBD1; J gene: TRBJ1-2; CDR3 protein: CASRPGQVMVDTF; CDR3 DNA: TGTGCCAGCAGACCCGGACAGGTTATGGTCGACACCTTC
V gene: TRBV14; clone size: NA; D gene: NA; J gene: TRBJ1-1; CDR3 protein: CASSQGPLSGSF; CDR3 DNA: TGTGCCAGCAGCCAAGGGCCCCTTAGCGGATCTTTT
V gene: TRBV19; clone size: NA; D gene: NA; J gene: TRBJ1-1; CDR3 protein: CASSVKGDTEAFF; CDR3 DNA: TGTGCCAGTAGTGTAAAGGGGGACACTGAAGCTTTCTTT
V gene: TRBV4-2; clone size: NA; D gene: NA; J gene: TRBJ2-3; CDR3 protein: CASSHLSGVQPQYF; CDR3 DNA: TGTGCCAGCAGCCACCTATCAGGGGTACAGCCGCAGTATTTT
V gene: TRBV19; clone size: NA; D gene: NA; J gene: TRBJ1-5; CDR3 protein: CASRRGVGSNQPQHF; CDR3 DNA: TGTGCCAGTAGAAGGGGCGTGGGGAGCAATCAGCCCCAGCATTTT
V gene: TRBV9; clone size: NA; D gene: NA; J gene: TRBJ2-6; CDR3 protein: CASGYGTRRPSGANVLTF; CDR3 DNA: TGTGCCAGCGGATACGGGACACGCAGACCCTCTGGGGCCAACGTCCTGACTTTC
V gene: TRBV12-5; clone size: once; D gene: NA; J gene: TRBJ2-5; CDR3 protein: CASGLGGQETQYF; CDR3 DNA: TGTGCTAGTGGTTTAGGGGGCCAAGAGACCCAGTACTTC
V gene: TRBV9; clone size: NA; D gene: TRBD2; J gene: TRBJ2-3; CDR3 protein: CASSEKSVSGRTDTQYF; CDR3 DNA: TGTGCCAGCAGCGAAAAGTCGGTGAGCGGGAGAACAGATACGCAGTATTTT
V gene: TRBV11-2; clone size: NA; D gene: NA; J gene: TRBJ1-3; CDR3 protein: CASSLVGDTLPSGNTIYF; CDR3 DNA: TGTGCCAGCAGCTTAGTGGGCGACACTCTACCTTCTGGAAACACCATATATTTT
V gene: TRBV7-9; clone size: NA; D gene: NA; J gene: TRBJ2-1; CDR3 protein: CASSLGAVSYNEQFF; CDR3 DNA: TGTGCCAGCAGCTTAGGGGCAGTCTCCTACAATGAGCAGTTCTTC
V gene: TRBV30; clone size: once; D gene: NA; J gene: TRBJ1-1; CDR3 protein: CAWSVMGKAFF; CDR3 DNA: TGTGCCTGGAGTGTAATGGGCAAAGCTTTCTTT
V gene: TRBV15; clone size: NA; D gene: NA; J gene: TRBJ1-6; CDR3 protein: CATSRDSTVNSPLHF; CDR3 DNA: TGTGCCACCAGCAGAGATTCTACAGTCAATTCACCCCTCCACTTT